The rows below give T cell receptor beta chains drawn from one sample of a study of blood T cell repertoires in COVID-19. Repertoires were generated with immunoSEQ multiplex PCR, while TCRdb's copy carries only in-frame clones and drops some. This table has some 80,000 clones, approximately 92% appearing once. The specimen was peripheral blood. Every receptor here comes from a woman of 80 years or more with acute or convalescent COVID-19. The CDR3 runs from the conserved cysteine through the conserved F or W. A D gene is named only where the DNA matches it firmly. Size is omitted from some rows. Given values are once, few, many or a class for expanded clones.

>NA|TRBV20-1|NA|TRBJ1-1
CSASSGLNTEAFF
TGCAGTGCTAGTAGTGGCCTGAACACTGAAGCTTTCTTT
>NA|TRBV6-1|TRBD2|TRBJ2-7
CASSDLAGVYEQYF
TGTGCCAGCAGTGACCTAGCGGGGGTCTACGAGCAGTACTTC
>NA|TRBV11-1|NA|TRBJ2-7
CASSSGGQALDEQYF
TGTGCCAGCAGCTCGGGGGGACAGGCCTTGGACGAGCAGTACTTC
>NA|TRBV18|TRBD1|TRBJ1-3
CASSPMGGQGGNTIYF
TGTGCCAGCTCACCGATGGGGGGACAGGGTGGAAACACCATATATTTT
>NA|TRBV21-1|NA|TRBJ1-6
CASSKWAGNSPLHF
TGTGCCAGCAGCAAATGGGCAGGTAATTCACCCCTCCACTTT
>NA|TRBV25-1|TRBD1|TRBJ1-6
CASSASDRANSPLHF
TGTGCCAGCAGTGCCTCCGACAGGGCTAATTCACCCCTCCACTTT
>once|TRBV18|TRBD1|TRBJ1-5
CASSPGTGNNQPQHF
TGTGCCAGCTCACCCGGGACAGGCAACAATCAGCCCCAGCATTTT
>NA|TRBV3-1/TRBV3-2|TRBD2|TRBJ2-1
CASSQGSGKNEQFF
TGTGCCAGCAGCCAAGGTAGCGGGAAGAATGAGCAGTTCTTC
>NA|TRBV24-1|TRBD1|TRBJ2-2
CATSDAGTGNPGELFF
TGTGCCACCAGTGATGCCGGGACAGGGAACCCCGGGGAGCTGTTTTTT
>NA|TRBV18|NA|TRBJ2-3
CASSPQGLRSTDTQYF
TGTGCCAGCTCACCACAGGGGCTCCGGTCGACAGATACGCAGTATTTT
>NA|TRBV18|NA|TRBJ1-5
CASSPPSVSNQPQHF
TGTGCCAGCTCACCACCGTCGGTTAGCAATCAGCCCCAGCATTTT
>NA|TRBV28|TRBD2|TRBJ2-1
CASSFTSGRYEQFF
TGTGCCAGCAGTTTCACTAGCGGGAGGTATGAGCAGTTCTTC
>NA|TRBV9|NA|TRBJ1-2
CASSVGVQGDYGYTF
TGTGCCAGCAGCGTAGGGGTCCAAGGGGACTATGGCTACACCTTC
>NA|TRBV6-5|TRBD1|TRBJ1-4
CASRRTGANEKLFF
TGTGCCAGCAGGCGGACAGGGGCTAATGAAAAACTGTTTTTT
>NA|TRBV19|TRBD1|TRBJ2-7
CASSIRSGTGGHEQYF
TGTGCCAGTAGTATAAGGTCCGGGACAGGGGGCCACGAGCAGTACTTC
>NA|TRBV4-3|NA|TRBJ1-1
CASSHSTGLEAFF
TGCGCCAGCAGCCACTCAACAGGGCTTGAAGCTTTCTTT